This TCR beta chain was found in a study of T-cell reconstitution after alpha-beta-depleted transplantation in children. Study-level results: Reportedly, only several hundred clones from non-depleted graft cells drove alpha-beta T-cell counts at about two months. A year had passed since transplant, and T-cell counts and diversity by then came mostly from newly produced T cells.

This CDR3 has 13 residues. CDR1 MDHEN and CDR2 SYDVKM come from the germline V gene. Unique molecular identifiers tagged the TCRbeta library. TCRdb called the PCR reads again in MiXCR, with one record for every CDR3 protein. The table has 200,000 to 250,000 distinct CDR3 sequences, roughly 25% seen once. This clonotype appeared once. What it binds is unknown. The junction departs from the called germline gene at one end, perhaps through a read error. Sequencing was performed on PBMCs, taken before TCRalphabeta/CD19-depleted stem cell transplant. The clonotype originates from a girl aged 2 to 9 with Fanconi anemia, due to receive a stem cell transplant. The V gene is TRBV28, the J gene TRBJ2-7, with D perhaps TRBD2 (5 bases). The CDR3 bases are TGTGCCAGCGGTTTTACACTAGTTTACGAGCAGTACTTC. Translating it yields CASGFTLVYEQYF.